This record covers a single T cell receptor (beta chain). CDR1 LGHNT and CDR2 FRNRAP come from the germline V gene. V shed 7 bases and J shed 7 bases, with 26 bases lying between them. This CDR3 has 17 amino acids. This specimen comes from a study of radiotherapy plus CTLA-4 blockade in lung cancer. Method: immunoSEQ multiplex PCR; TCRdb's copy keeps in-frame clones and lacks some. This table holds fewer than 45,000 clones, 72% found once. Sample: peripheral blood, taken from a patient treated with radiotherapy plus ipilimumab. This TCR was sampled from a human donor with non-small cell lung cancer who had stable disease on radiotherapy plus ipilimumab. V and J are TRBV12-5 and TRBJ2-1, with D possibly being TRBD1 (5 bases). The DNA of the CDR3 is TGTGCTAGTGCCCAGACAGCCGCCCTGGGTTTGGGAAATGAGCAGTTCTTC. It specifies CASAQTAALGLGNEQFF. Supplemented by reference TRBV12-5 and TRBJ2-1, the full variable domain reads DARVTQTPRHKVTEMGQEVTMRCQPILGHNTVFWYRQTMMQGLELLAYFRNRAPLDDSGMPKDRFSAEMPDATLATLKIQPSEPRDSAVYFCASAQTAALGLGNEQFFGPGTRLTVL.